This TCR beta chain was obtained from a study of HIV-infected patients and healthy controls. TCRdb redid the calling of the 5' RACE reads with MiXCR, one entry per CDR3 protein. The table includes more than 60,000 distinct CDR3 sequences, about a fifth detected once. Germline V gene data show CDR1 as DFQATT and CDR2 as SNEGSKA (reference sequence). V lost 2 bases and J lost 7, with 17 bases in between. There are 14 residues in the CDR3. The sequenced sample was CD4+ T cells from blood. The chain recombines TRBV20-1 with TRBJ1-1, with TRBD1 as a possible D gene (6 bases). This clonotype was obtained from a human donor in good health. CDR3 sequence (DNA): TGCAGTGCTAGACATCTGGGGGCGCGGAATGAAGCTTTCTTT. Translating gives CSARHLGARNEAFF.